The rows below give T cell receptor beta chains drawn from one sample of a study of blood T cell repertoires in COVID-19. The data were produced by immunoSEQ multiplex PCR, yet TCRdb's version contains in-frame clones alone and is incomplete. The sample includes about 180,000 clones, 85% to 90% of them seen just once. The material sequenced was peripheral blood. These receptors were collected from a woman younger than 45 with active or convalescent COVID-19. CDR3s leave out the opening cysteine and the closing phenylalanine or tryptophan. Expanded clones are given a class, and other clones once, few, many or no size at all.

size	V	J	CDR3
NA	TRBV5-1	TRBJ1-5	ASSLEPGQGGQPQH
NA	TRBV20-1	TRBJ1-2	SASNRVGYGYT
once	TRBV4-1	TRBJ1-2	ASSQPGTGGFGYT
NA	TRBV5-5	TRBJ2-1	ASSIPDGFRGNEQF
once	TRBV11-3	TRBJ1-4	ASSPGGTNEKLF
NA	TRBV30	TRBJ2-7	AWSSTTVIRYEQY
NA	TRBV5-1	TRBJ1-1	ASRDGTANTEAF
NA	TRBV4-1	TRBJ2-3	ASSQDIPGGSTDTQY
NA	TRBV20-1	TRBJ1-2	SASPRLYGYT
NA	TRBV2	TRBJ1-1	ASSEAPGWPEAF
NA	TRBV11-2	TRBJ2-7	ASSLIGLESYEQY
few	TRBV28	TRBJ2-7	ASSTYYRRGTEHSYEQY
NA	TRBV5-4	TRBJ1-3	ATRDSAFGHTIY
NA	TRBV3-1/TRBV3-2	TRBJ2-7	ASSQPQGALYEQY
NA	TRBV14	TRBJ1-1	ASSQLQGRGTEAF
NA	TRBV5-4	TRBJ2-7	ASSSRTGEDEQY
NA	TRBV5-1	TRBJ2-3	ASSPRDKDTQY
NA	TRBV27	TRBJ2-5	ASSADWSSRTQY
NA	TRBV19	TRBJ1-2	ASSTERRNGYT
NA	TRBV7-2	TRBJ2-6	ASSSGQGRETGANVLT
NA	TRBV28	TRBJ2-7	ASTGGGPAYEQY
NA	TRBV30	TRBJ1-5	AWSVGSSTGRKPQH
NA	TRBV14	TRBJ2-4	ASSPLGAGGVIQY
NA	TRBV18	TRBJ1-5	ASSPLRGQPQH
NA	TRBV5-1	TRBJ2-7	ASSSTGTPYEQY
NA	TRBV27	TRBJ2-7	ASSSGGGLDYEQY
once	TRBV5-1	TRBJ2-1	ASSAEPGLAGVNNFNEQF
NA	TRBV6-6	TRBJ2-2	ASRRAGVRSTGELF
once	TRBV6-1	TRBJ2-7	ASSEPPRGSYEQY
NA	TRBV5-6	TRBJ1-1	ASRDRGRRNTEAF
NA	TRBV30	TRBJ2-7	AWSSPGTSGNFYEQY
NA	TRBV5-1	TRBJ2-2	ASIEGARNTGELF
NA	TRBV2	TRBJ2-7	ASTGSEGTKIEY
NA	TRBV29-1	TRBJ1-1	SVERDRVGDTEAF
NA	TRBV3-1/TRBV3-2	TRBJ2-7	ASGTSGGEWQY
NA	TRBV4-1	TRBJ1-2	ASSQDSQGSYGYT
few	TRBV7-9	TRBJ1-5	ASSLGGYSNQPQH
once	TRBV6-5	TRBJ2-1	ASSTTSELF
NA	TRBV7-2	TRBJ2-1	ASSLGLAASYNEQF
NA	TRBV5-1	TRBJ2-7	ASSLGSSGTYEQY
NA	TRBV7-9	TRBJ2-1	ASTGWAPEQF
few	TRBV7-9	TRBJ1-4	ASSLQQGNEKLF
NA	TRBV6-4	TRBJ1-1	ASSDSATHTEAF
NA	TRBV10-2	TRBJ1-5	ASSQTGINQPQH
once	TRBV4-1	TRBJ1-5	ASSQAVNTPQH
NA	TRBV5-1	TRBJ1-1	ASSLRSAGEAF
NA	TRBV27	TRBJ1-5	ASRGGTQPQH
NA	TRBV6-4	TRBJ2-1	ASSDSGLADNEQF
NA	TRBV6-5	TRBJ2-7	ASTPLRDYSYEQY
NA	TRBV19	TRBJ1-6	ASSTSGVRSPLH
NA	TRBV7-6	TRBJ2-5	ASSLSFQETQY
NA	TRBV9	TRBJ2-2	ASNPDEEATGELF
NA	TRBV15	TRBJ1-4	ATSRDRRFLGTNEKLF
NA	TRBV12-3/TRBV12-4	TRBJ2-7	ASSWTVGEQY
once	TRBV6-6	TRBJ1-2	ASSYDGLGKR
once	TRBV7-9	TRBJ1-6	ASSFGAAGQPDNSPLH
NA	TRBV7-9	TRBJ2-3	ASSPGTASTDTQY
NA	TRBV21-1	TRBJ1-6	ASSKAHRGPGYYNSPLH
NA	TRBV7-2	TRBJ1-1	ASSFTGITNTEAF
once	TRBV24-1	TRBJ2-2	ATSEWTGELF